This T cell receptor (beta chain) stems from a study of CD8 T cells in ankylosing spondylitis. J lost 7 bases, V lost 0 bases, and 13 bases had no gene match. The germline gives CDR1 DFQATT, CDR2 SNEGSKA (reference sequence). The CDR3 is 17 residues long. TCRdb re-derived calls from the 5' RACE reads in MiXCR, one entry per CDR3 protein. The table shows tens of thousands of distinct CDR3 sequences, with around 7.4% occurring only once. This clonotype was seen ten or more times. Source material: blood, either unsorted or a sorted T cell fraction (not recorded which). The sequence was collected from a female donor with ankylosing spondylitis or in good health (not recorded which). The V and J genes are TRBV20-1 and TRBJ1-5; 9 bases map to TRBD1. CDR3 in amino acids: CSARESLGQGRVQPQHF. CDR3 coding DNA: TGCAGTGCTAGAGAGAGCCTGGGACAGGGAAGGGTACAGCCCCAGCATTTT.